A single sample gave rise to the 10 T cell receptor beta chains below, sequenced in a study of blood T cell repertoires in COVID-19. The assay was immunoSEQ multiplex PCR, and TCRdb's table has in-frame clones only and misses some. The table includes 55,000 to 70,000 clones, about 91% detected once. Sequenced sample: peripheral blood. The source of these receptors is a man aged 40-49 years with COVID-19, enrolled during active disease.

The CDR3 DNA follows: TGTGCCAGCAGTAGAGAGCAGGGCAGCCAAGAGACCCAGTACTTC. Its protein is CASSREQGSQETQYF. The rearrangement uses TRBV6-5 and TRBJ2-5; possible D gene TRBD1, 5 bases. CDR1 and CDR2 from the germline V gene are MNHEY and SVGAGI. The CDR3 has 15 amino acids. The V and J ends lost 5 bases and 1 base respectively, with 14 bases between them.

A remark on this clone: The same CDR3 also results from other DNA sequences found in this sample. The chain carries TRBV5-1 and TRBJ2-3, with TRBD1 identical over 8 bases. The length of the CDR3 is 14 residues. The V gene end was trimmed by 4 bases and the J gene end by 1 base; junction bases not matched to a gene: 2. CDR1 and CDR2 (germline): SGHRS, YFSETQ. The CDR3 sequence is CASSPGQGTDTQYF. The CDR3 region has the DNA TGCGCCAGCAGCCCGGGACAGGGCACAGATACGCAGTATTTT.

The gene calls are TRBV25-1 and TRBJ2-3, with 10 bases lining up with TRBD2. The CDR3 runs 16 residues. Germline V gives CDR1 MGHDK, CDR2 SYGVNS. Germline trimming cut 5 bases from V and 3 bases from J; bases unmatched to any gene: 8. The CDR3 spells CASSRAGGRYTDTQYF. Written as DNA, the CDR3 is TGTGCCAGCAGTAGAGCGGGGGGGCGCTATACAGATACGCAGTATTTT.

The gene calls are TRBV11-3 and TRBJ1-1; no clear D. Between the trimmed V and J ends, which lost 5 bases and 3 bases, there was a span of 10 bases. The CDR3 runs to 13 residues. Germline lookup yields CDR1 SGHNT and CDR2 YENEEA. The CDR3: CASSQQEDTEAFF. CDR3 DNA sequence: TGTGCCAGCAGCCAGCAGGAAGACACTGAAGCTTTCTTT.

The table lists this clone with a count of one. The V call is TRBV19, the J call TRBJ2-5, with 8 bases lining up with TRBD1. The CDR3 has 14 residues. The germline V gene encodes CDR1 LNHDA and CDR2 SQIVND (reference sequence). V lost 4 bases, J lost 5 bases, and 6 bases stayed unmatched. CDR3 loop: CASSRQGSWETQYF. Here the CDR3 DNA reads TGTGCCAGTAGTAGACAGGGGAGTTGGGAGACCCAGTACTTC.

To note about this clone: A junction end diverges from the germline sequence, so it may reflect a read error. The rearrangement joins TRBV5-1 to TRBJ1-1; D is ambiguous. This CDR3 has 15 residues. The germline gives CDR1 SGHRS, CDR2 YFSETQ. As DNA, the CDR3 is TGCGCCAGCAGTTTGGTGGAGCAGATGAACACTGAAGCTTTCTTT. Amino acids: CASSLVEQMNTEAFF.

J is TRBJ2-7 and V is TRBV5-1, with TRBD2 matching over 15 bases. The V and J ends lost 2 bases and 5 bases, in that order; junction bases with no gene match: 5. Germline-derived CDR1 and CDR2 are SGHRS and YFSETQ. CDR3 length equals 16 residues. Written as DNA, the CDR3 is TGCGCCAGCAGCTTCGGACTAGCGGGGGGGTCCCACGAGCAGTACTTC. Protein sequence: CASSFGLAGGSHEQYF.

This chain connects TRBV5-1 to TRBJ1-1; TRBD1 aligns across 7 bases. V trimming: 4 bases; J trimming: 7 bases; junction bases outside the gene matches: 7. CDR3 size: 13 residues. Germline loops: CDR1 SGHRS, CDR2 YFSETQ. This CDR3 reads CASSPSGQREAFF. The CDR3 DNA sequence: TGCGCCAGCAGCCCTTCGGGACAGCGTGAAGCTTTCTTT. Full variable domain (outside the CDR3, taken from reference TRBV5-1 and TRBJ1-1): KAGVTQTPRYLIKTRGQQVTLSCSPISGHRSVSWYQQTPGQGLQFLFEYFSETQRNKGNFPGRFSGRQFSNSRSEMNVSTLELGDSALYLCASSPSGQREAFFGQGTRLTVV.

This chain joins TRBV28 and TRBJ2-7, with TRBD1 matching 7 bases. Germline-derived CDR1 and CDR2 are MDHEN and SYDVKM. This CDR3 region has 15 residues. Trimming cost V 6 bases and J 1 base; bases outside gene matches: 9. The CDR3 protein is CASSPTGSLSYEQYF. The CDR3 DNA sequence: TGTGCCAGCAGCCCGACAGGGTCTCTGTCCTACGAGCAGTACTTC.

The chain recombines TRBV28 with TRBJ1-1; unclear D gene. The CDR3 has 13 amino acids. Germline values: CDR1 MDHEN, CDR2 SYDVKM. Trimming removed 2 bases from V and 0 bases from J, with 4 bases in between. The CDR3 reads CASSLQMNTEAFF. As DNA, the CDR3 is TGTGCCAGCAGTTTACAGATGAACACTGAAGCTTTCTTT.